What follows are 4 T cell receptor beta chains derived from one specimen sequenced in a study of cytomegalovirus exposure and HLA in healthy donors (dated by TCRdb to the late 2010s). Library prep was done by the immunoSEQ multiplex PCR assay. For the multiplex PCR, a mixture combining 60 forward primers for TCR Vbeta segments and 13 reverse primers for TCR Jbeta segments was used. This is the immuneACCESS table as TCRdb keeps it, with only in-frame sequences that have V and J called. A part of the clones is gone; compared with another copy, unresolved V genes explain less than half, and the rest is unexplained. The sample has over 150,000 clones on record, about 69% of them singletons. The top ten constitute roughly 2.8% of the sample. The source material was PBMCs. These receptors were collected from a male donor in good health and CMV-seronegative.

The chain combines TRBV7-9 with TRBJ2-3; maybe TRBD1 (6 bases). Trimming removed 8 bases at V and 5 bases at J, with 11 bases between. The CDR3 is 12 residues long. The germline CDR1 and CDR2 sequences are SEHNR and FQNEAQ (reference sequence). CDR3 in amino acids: CASSPGQDTQYF. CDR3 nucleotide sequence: TGTGCCAGCTCCCCGGGACAAGATACGCAGTATTTT.

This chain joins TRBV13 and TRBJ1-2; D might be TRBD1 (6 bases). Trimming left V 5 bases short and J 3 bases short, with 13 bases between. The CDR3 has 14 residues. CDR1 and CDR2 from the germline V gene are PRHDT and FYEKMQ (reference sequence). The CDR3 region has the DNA TGTGCCAGCAGCATCGACAGGTACGACTATGGCTACACCTTC. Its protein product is CASSIDRYDYGYTF.

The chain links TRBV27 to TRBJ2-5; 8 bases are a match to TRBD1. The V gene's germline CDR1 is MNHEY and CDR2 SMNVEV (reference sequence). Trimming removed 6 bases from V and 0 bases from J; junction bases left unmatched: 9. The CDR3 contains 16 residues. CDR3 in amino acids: CASRQGRDRYQETQYF. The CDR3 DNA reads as TGTGCCAGCAGGCAAGGACGGGACAGGTACCAAGAGACCCAGTACTTC.

DNA for the CDR3: TGTGCCAGCAGTTTATGGGGGACAGGGAACAATCAGCCCCAGCATTTT. The encoded protein is CASSLWGTGNNQPQHF. This chain joins TRBV28 and TRBJ1-5, with 9 bases aligning to TRBD1. The CDR3 runs 16 residues. CDR1 is MDHEN, CDR2 SYDVKM, per germline. V lost 0 bases and J lost 3; bases outside the gene matches: 3.